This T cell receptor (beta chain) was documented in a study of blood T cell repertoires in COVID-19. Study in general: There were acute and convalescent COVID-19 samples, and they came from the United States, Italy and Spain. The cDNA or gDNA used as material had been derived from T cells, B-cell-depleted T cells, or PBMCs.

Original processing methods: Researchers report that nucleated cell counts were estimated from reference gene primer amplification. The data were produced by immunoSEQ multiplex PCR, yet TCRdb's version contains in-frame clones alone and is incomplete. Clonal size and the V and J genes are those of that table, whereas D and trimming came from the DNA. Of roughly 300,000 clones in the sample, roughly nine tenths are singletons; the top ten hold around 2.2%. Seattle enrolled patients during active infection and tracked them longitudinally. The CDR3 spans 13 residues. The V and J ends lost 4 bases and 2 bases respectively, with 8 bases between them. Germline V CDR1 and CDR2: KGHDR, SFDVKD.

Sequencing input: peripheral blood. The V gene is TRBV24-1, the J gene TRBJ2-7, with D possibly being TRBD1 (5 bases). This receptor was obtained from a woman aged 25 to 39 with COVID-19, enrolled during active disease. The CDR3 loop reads CATSESGTYEQYF. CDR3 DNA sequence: TGTGCCACCAGTGAGTCAGGGACCTACGAGCAGTACTTC.